The 28 T cell receptor beta chains below come from one sample, sequenced in a study of blood T cell repertoires in COVID-19. Clones were read by immunoSEQ multiplex PCR, and TCRdb kept only the in-frame ones, dropping some. Of 180,000 or so clones listed, around 81% are singletons. The material sequenced was PBMCs or T cells enriched from blood (not recorded which). Every receptor here comes from a man between 35 and 55 years old who had recovered from COVID-19.

V and J are TRBV19 and TRBJ1-5; 11 bases agree with TRBD1. The CDR3 consists of 15 residues. CDR1 is LNHDA and CDR2 is SQIVND in the germline V gene (reference sequence). With V trimmed by 4 bases and J by 7 bases, 6 bases remained unmatched. The CDR3 loop reads CASSRTGGSGQPQHF. The CDR3, as DNA: TGTGCCAGTAGTAGGACAGGGGGCTCGGGGCAGCCCCAGCATTTT. Drawing the rest from reference TRBV19 and TRBJ1-5, the complete variable domain is DGGITQSPKYLFRKEGQNVTLSCEQNLNHDAMYWYRQDPGQGLRLIYYSQIVNDFQKGDIAEGYSVSREKKESFPLTVTSAQKNPTAFYLCASSRTGGSGQPQHFGDGTRLSIL.

This clone was observed a single time. The V gene is TRBV5-1, the J gene TRBJ1-2; D call uncertain. Germline lookup yields CDR1 SGHRS and CDR2 YFSETQ. This CDR3 comprises 14 residues. The V gene lost 2 bases and the J gene lost 1 base, with 9 bases spanning the gap. The DNA for the CDR3 is TGCGCCAGCAGCTTTGAGGCACTTAACTATGGCTACACCTTC. Its translation is CASSFEALNYGYTF.

The chain carries TRBV6-1 and TRBJ1-5, with D uncertain. CDR1 and CDR2 from the germline V gene are MNHNS and SASEGT. The CDR3 loop spans 18 amino acids. Trimming took off 2 bases at V and 0 bases at J, with 17 bases between the two ends. The CDR3 reads CASSESPLRVYSNQPQHF. The CDR3 DNA reads as TGTGCCAGCAGTGAATCCCCCCTTCGGGTGTATAGCAATCAGCCCCAGCATTTT.

The sample holds one count of this clone. J is TRBJ2-1 and V is TRBV5-1; D may be TRBD1 (6 bases). The CDR3 is 16 residues long. Deletions cut 0 bases from V and 1 base from J, with 11 bases between. Looked up from germline, CDR1 is SGHRS and CDR2 is YFSETQ. The CDR3 region is CASSLGQGFSYNEQFF. The CDR3 DNA reads as TGCGCCAGCAGCTTGGGGCAGGGGTTTTCCTACAATGAGCAGTTCTTC.

In its sample, this clone was seen many times. This chain joins TRBV6-5 and TRBJ1-6; D is unresolved. V was cut by 7 bases and J by 0 bases, with 7 bases left in between. CDR1 is MNHEY and CDR2 is SVGAGI in the germline V gene. The CDR3 totals 14 residues. DNA for the CDR3: TGTGCCAGCACGACTTCCTCCTATAATTCACCCCTCCACTTT. Amino acids: CASTTSSYNSPLHF.

The chain carries TRBV30 and TRBJ2-5; possible D gene TRBD2, 5 bases. The germline CDR1 and CDR2 sequences are GTSNPN and SVGIG (reference sequence). The CDR3 extends over 13 amino acids. V was shortened by 1 base and J by 5 bases, with 11 bases between the two germline ends. The DNA for the CDR3 is TGTGCCTGGAGTGAGGCCCAGCGGGAGACCCAGTACTTC. Protein product: CAWSEAQRETQYF.

The chain employs TRBV28 and TRBJ1-1; D call uncertain. Germline V gene lookup returns CDR1 MDHEN and CDR2 SYDVKM. The CDR3 loop spans 12 amino acids. The V end lost 5 bases, the J end lost 4 bases, and 8 bases lay between the germline ends. CDR3 sequence: CASSRVGTEAFF. For the CDR3, the DNA is TGTGCCAGCAGTCGGGTTGGCACTGAAGCTTTCTTT.

The V gene is TRBV5-1, the J gene TRBJ1-2; D not certain. Germline values: CDR1 SGHRS, CDR2 YFSETQ. The V gene lost 0 bases and the J gene lost 3 bases, with 9 bases spanning the gap. The CDR3 extends over 14 amino acids. The CDR3 region is CASSLAASDYGYTF. Here the CDR3 DNA reads TGCGCCAGCAGCTTGGCCGCCTCGGACTATGGCTACACCTTC.

CDR3 nucleotides: TGTGCCAGCACTCATGAGCACAGGGGCGAGCAGTACTTC. It translates to CASTHEHRGEQYF. The chain is built from TRBV6-5 and TRBJ2-7; TRBD1 matches 7 bases. V trimming: 7 bases; J trimming: 6 bases; junction bases outside the gene matches: 9. Germline assignment: CDR1 MNHEY and CDR2 SVGAGI. The length of the CDR3 is 13 residues.

This chain links TRBV6-5 with TRBJ1-5; TRBD1 is a possible D gene (6 bases). CDR3 length: 14 residues. With 4 bases removed from V and 6 bases from J, the gap between germline ends came to 13 bases. Germline V lookup: CDR1 MNHEY, CDR2 SVGAGI. The CDR3 sequence: CASSSGGQGQPQHF. DNA for the CDR3: TGTGCCAGCAGTTCGGGGGGGCAGGGTCAGCCCCAGCATTTT.

The V gene is TRBV5-4, the J gene TRBJ2-3, with D possibly being TRBD1 (7 bases). The CDR3 is made up of 14 amino acids. The V end lost 10 bases, the J end lost 2 bases, and 17 bases lay between the germline ends. Germline CDR1 reads SGHNT; CDR2 reads YYREEE (reference sequence). The CDR3, as DNA: TGTGCCCAGGGGGGTTTCGACCCCACAGATACGCAGTATTTT. As protein: CAQGGFDPTDTQYF. The full variable domain, in which reference TRBV5-4 and TRBJ2-3 provide the parts outside the CDR3, is ETGVTQSPTHLIKTRGQQVTLRCSSQSGHNTVSWYQQALGQGPQFIFQYYREEENGRGNFPPRFSGLQFPNYSSELNVNALELDDSALYLCAQGGFDPTDTQYFGPGTRLTVL.

The chain links TRBV11-2 to TRBJ1-3; TRBD1 might be the D (5 bases). The ends were cut back, 2 bases at V and 4 bases at J, with 15 bases in the middle. CDR1 is SGHAT, CDR2 FQNNGV, per germline. The length of the CDR3 is 16 residues. The CDR3 here is CASSLPGLLAGNTIYF. CDR3 DNA: TGTGCCAGCAGCTTACCGGGACTCCTCGCGGGAAACACCATATATTTT.

The genes are TRBV19 and TRBJ1-2, with 8 positions matching TRBD1. This CDR3 is built from 13 residues. Germline V CDR1 and CDR2: LNHDA, SQIVND (reference sequence). J gave up 5 bases and V 5 bases, and 4 bases lay outside the gene matches. The CDR3 DNA is TGTGCCAGTAGTGAGGACAGGGAGTATGGCTACACCTTC. Amino acid sequence: CASSEDREYGYTF.

In this sample, this clone turned up once. V usage is TRBV5-1 and J usage is TRBJ2-5, with TRBD2 matching over 10 bases. The junction had 4 bases not matched to a gene; V was cut back by 1 base and J by 4 bases. The CDR3 has 15 amino acids. Germline V gene sequence: CDR1 SGHRS, CDR2 YFSETQ. DNA for the CDR3: TGCGCCAGCAGCTTGACCAGCGGGGGGGCAGAGACCCAGTACTTC. It codes for CASSLTSGGAETQYF. The entire variable domain, with the rest obtained from reference TRBV5-1 and TRBJ2-5, is as follows: KAGVTQTPRYLIKTRGQQVTLSCSPISGHRSVSWYQQTPGQGLQFLFEYFSETQRNKGNFPGRFSGRQFSNSRSEMNVSTLELGDSALYLCASSLTSGGAETQYFGPGTRLLVL.

This CDR3 is CSVEGRGGLYEQYF. As DNA, the CDR3 is TGCAGCGTTGAAGGCCGGGGGGGCCTCTACGAGCAGTACTTC. The V gene is TRBV29-1, the J gene TRBJ2-7, with TRBD2 identical over 8 bases. Germline trimming cut 1 base from V and 3 bases from J; bases unmatched to any gene: 5. CDR1 and CDR2 from the germline V gene are SQVTM and ANQGSEA. CDR3 length equals 14 residues.

This chain uses TRBV5-4 with TRBJ2-2; TRBD2 might be the D (6 bases). The CDR3 is made up of 15 amino acids. Trimming removed 4 bases from V and 3 bases from J, with 13 bases in between. The germline CDR1 and CDR2 sequences are SGHNT and YYREEE (reference sequence). The CDR3 nucleotides read TGTGCCAGCAGCCCGACTAGAAGCCACACCGGGGAGCTGTTTTTT. It specifies CASSPTRSHTGELFF.

The chain recombines TRBV6-5 with TRBJ1-6; a weak D match, TRBD1 (5 bases). The CDR3 runs 14 residues. Per germline, CDR1 MNHEY and CDR2 SVGAGI. Between the trimmed V and J ends, which lost 6 bases and 7 bases, there was a span of 13 bases. CDR3 nucleotide sequence: TGTGCCAGCAGGCGAGGGGAGGGAAATTCACCCCTCCACTTT. It translates to CASRRGEGNSPLHF.

The chain combines TRBV11-2 with TRBJ2-7; 8 nucleotides align to TRBD2. CDR3 size: 15 residues. Trimming cost V 0 bases and J 6 bases; bases outside gene matches: 7. The germline V gene has CDR1 SGHAT and CDR2 FQNNGV. The CDR3 coding sequence is TGTGCCAGCAGCTTAGAAGGGACGGGGGGGCTCGAGCAGTACTTC. Amino acid sequence: CASSLEGTGGLEQYF.

Only one count was recorded for this clone. The junction does not match germline at one end; this may be a read error. The chain links TRBV7-9 to TRBJ1-1, with D possibly matching TRBD1 (6 bases). The CDR3 spans 14 residues. The germline CDR1 and CDR2 sequences are SEHNR and FQNEAQ (reference sequence). CDR3: CASSFRTGNPEAFF. In DNA form, the CDR3 reads TGTGCCAGCAGCTTCCGTACAGGGAACCCTGAAGCTTTCTTT.

In DNA form, the CDR3 reads TGCGCCAGCAGTACAGGGGGCGAGACCGGGGAGCTGTTTTTT. Amino acids: CASSTGGETGELFF. The V gene is TRBV4-1, the J gene TRBJ2-2; 9 bases are shared with TRBD1. There are 14 residues in the CDR3. Per the germline V gene, CDR1 is MGHRA and CDR2 is YSYEKL. Germline trimming cut 6 bases from V and 5 bases from J; bases unmatched to any gene: 4.

This chain links TRBV24-1 with TRBJ1-2, with TRBD1 identical over 7 bases. The germline gives CDR1 KGHDR, CDR2 SFDVKD. The CDR3 is made up of 16 amino acids. The ends lost 5 bases at V and 1 base at J; junction bases unmatched: 9. The DNA for the CDR3 is TGTGCCACCAGTGCACCGAACAGGGGTGGTAACTATGGCTACACCTTC. Protein sequence: CATSAPNRGGNYGYTF.

This clone has only a few counts. The rearrangement uses TRBV19 and TRBJ2-5; 12 bases are a match to TRBD2. CDR1 is LNHDA, CDR2 SQIVND, per germline (reference sequence). V gave up 9 bases and J gave up 5 bases; unmatched junction bases: 13. The CDR3 is made up of 16 amino acids. CDR3: CARKDWLAGGRETQYF. The DNA for the CDR3 is TGTGCCAGAAAGGATTGGCTAGCGGGGGGGCGGGAGACCCAGTACTTC.

The chain has TRBV7-2 and TRBJ1-1; 7 bases fit TRBD1. Germline lookup yields CDR1 SGHTA and CDR2 FQGNSA. The CDR3 is 16 residues long. J gave up 1 base and V 2 bases, and 7 bases lay outside the gene matches. As DNA, the CDR3 is TGTGCCAGCAGCTTATGGCAGGGACAGAGGAACACTGAAGCTTTCTTT. Translated, it gives CASSLWQGQRNTEAFF.

The chain uses TRBV7-2 and TRBJ2-7; D is unresolved. Trimming stripped 0 bases from V and 0 bases from J, with 12 bases between. The CDR3 contains 16 residues. CDR1 is SGHTA and CDR2 is FQGNSA in the germline V gene. CDR3 DNA: TGTGCCAGCAGCTTAGCCCCGGCGGTGAGCTCCTACGAGCAGTACTTC. Encoded protein: CASSLAPAVSSYEQYF.

The chain is built from TRBV5-8 and TRBJ1-2, with D hard to call. Per germline, CDR1 SGHTS and CDR2 YDEGEE. V dropped 1 base and J dropped 0 bases, with 10 bases sitting between them. The CDR3 totals 15 residues. The CDR3 is CASSLSTAPNYGYTF. The CDR3 nucleotides read TGTGCCAGCAGCTTGAGCACAGCACCTAACTATGGCTACACCTTC.

The chain links TRBV18 to TRBJ1-5; 7 nucleotides align to TRBD1. The germline V gene encodes CDR1 KGHSH and CDR2 LQKENI. This CDR3 has 14 residues. The V gene end was trimmed by 2 bases and the J gene end by 3 bases; junction bases not matched to a gene: 1. CDR3 region: CASSPGTDNQPQHF. The CDR3 nucleotides read TGTGCCAGCTCACCAGGGACAGACAATCAGCCCCAGCATTTT.

The chain combines TRBV5-1 with TRBJ2-7, with TRBD1 matching over 7 bases. Germline trimming cut 4 bases from V and 1 base from J; bases unmatched to any gene: 14. The CDR3 contains 17 residues. Per germline, CDR1 SGHRS and CDR2 YFSETQ. CDR3 protein: CASSPSKGAQGSYEQYF. CDR3 DNA: TGCGCCAGCAGCCCCTCAAAGGGGGCACAGGGGTCCTACGAGCAGTACTTC.

The genes are TRBV13 and TRBJ2-7; 7 nucleotides agree with TRBD2. There are 15 residues in the CDR3. V was clipped by 5 bases and J by 9 bases; unmatched bases: 16. CDR1 and CDR2 from the germline V gene are PRHDT and FYEKMQ (reference sequence). CDR3 sequence (DNA): TGTGCCAGCAGCCCGACCGGGACTATCCTTTCTAGGCAGTACTTC. Its protein product is CASSPTGTILSRQYF.